These 11 T cell receptor beta chains were sequenced from one sample in a study of T cells in women clearing cervical HPV infection. Sequencing was performed with immunoSEQ multiplex PCR; in TCRdb, only in-frame clones are kept and a portion is missing. The sample totals 45,000 to 55,000 clones. The sequenced sample was blood buffy coat. The origin of the receptors is a woman between 18 and 75 years old with a cervical HPV16 infection that either progressed to CIN3+ or cleared (not recorded which).

Details on this clone: The read gets to within 3 residues of the CDR3 end, and the germline J gene fills in the rest. The V and J genes are TRBV10-3 and TRBJ2-2, with a tentative D call TRBD1 (6 bases). This CDR3 comprises 14 residues. Germline CDR1 reads ENHRY; CDR2 reads SYGVKD. V was shortened by 7 bases and J by 1 base, with 10 bases between the two germline ends. The CDR3 sequence is CAINTGMNTGELFF. CDR3 bases read: TGTGCCATCAATACAGGGATGAACACCGGGGAG.

Turning to this clone: The junction departs from the called germline gene at one end, perhaps through a read error. Coverage ceases 3 residues before the CDR3 finishes, and the germline J gene fills in the end. Other nucleotide sequences in the sample specify the same CDR3. The chain carries TRBV5-6 and TRBJ1-3, with D possibly matching TRBD1 (6 bases). The CDR3 runs 14 residues. The germline gives CDR1 SGHDT, CDR2 YYEEEE. The chain's CDR3 is CASSSGHSGNTIYF. The part of the CDR3 DNA that was read is TGTGCCAGCAGCTCGGGACACAGTGGAAACACG.

The sequenced CDR3 bases are TGTGCCACCAGCAGGGACAGACCCAATCAGCCC. Translation: CATSRDRPNQP. The full-length CDR3 reads as CATSRDRPNQPQHF. The gene calls are TRBV15 and TRBJ1-5, with D maybe TRBD1 (6 bases). The read gets to within 3 residues of the CDR3 end, and the germline J gene fills in the rest. This CDR3 comprises 14 residues. V was clipped by 3 bases and J by 3 bases, with 9 bases between them. Germline loops: CDR1 LNHNV, CDR2 YYDKDF (reference sequence).

As to this clone: The read stops 3 residues short of the end of the CDR3; the missing end is completed from the germline J gene. The chain uses TRBV20-1 and TRBJ2-7; possibly TRBD1 for D (5 bases). The CDR3 sequence is 13 residues long. Germline V gene lookup returns CDR1 DFQATT and CDR2 SNEGSKA (reference sequence). Trimming stripped 0 bases from V and 5 bases from J, with 11 bases between. The part of the CDR3 DNA that was read is TGCAGTGCTAGAGACTACCAGGGTAACGAG. It is translated as CSARDYQGNE. The whole CDR3 protein is CSARDYQGNEQYF.

A remark on this clone: The DNA ends 3 residues before the CDR3 does, and the rest of the CDR3 is filled in from the germline J gene. The rearrangement joins TRBV29-1 to TRBJ2-3, with D perhaps TRBD2 (7 bases). Germline V gives CDR1 SQVTM, CDR2 ANQGSEA. This CDR3 has 15 amino acids. CDR3 in amino acids: CSVDLREGGRETQYF. The DNA read from the CDR3 is TGCAGCGTTGACTTAAGGGAGGGGGGGCGAGAGACG.

Turning to this clone: With the read ending 3 residues before the CDR3 end, the germline J gene is used to fill in that end. The rearrangement links TRBV2 to TRBJ2-1; the match to TRBD2 covers 11 bases. Germline V gene sequence: CDR1 SNHLY, CDR2 FYNNEI. Losses at the gene ends were 2 bases for V and 7 bases for J; bases not matched to a gene: 7. The CDR3 sequence is 16 residues long. The CDR3 region is CASSEPLAGGTNEQFF. CDR3 DNA, as far as it was read: TGTGCCAGCAGTGAACCCCTAGCGGGGGGTACAAATGAG. Together with reference TRBV2 and TRBJ2-1, the CDR3 gives the full variable domain: EPEVTQTPSHQVTQMGQEVILRCVPISNHLYFYWYRQILGQKVEFLVSFYNNEISEKSEIFDDQFSVERPDGSNFTLKIRSTKLEDSAMYFCASSEPLAGGTNEQFFGPGTRLTVL.

To note about this clone: Read coverage stops 3 residues before the CDR3 terminus; the germline J gene supplies the remainder. This chain joins TRBV12-3 or TRBV12-4 and TRBJ2-5; tentative D call: TRBD2 (6 bases). The V and J ends lost 4 bases and 0 bases respectively, with 6 bases between them. CDR3 length: 13 amino acids. The CDR3 sequence is CASSWDYQETQYF. Incomplete CDR3 DNA: TGTGCCAGCAGTTGGGACTACCAAGAGACC.

Remarks on this clone: The read falls 3 residues short of the CDR3 end, and the missing part is taken from the germline J gene. V and J are TRBV2 and TRBJ2-3; TRBD2 matches 11 bases. The trim removed 4 bases at V and 4 bases at J, leaving 7 bases unmatched. The CDR3 runs 16 residues. Germline assignment: CDR1 SNHLY and CDR2 FYNNEI. The CDR3 sequence: CASSGRTSGGSDTQYF. CDR3 DNA (partial): TGTGCCAGCAGTGGTCGAACTAGCGGGGGATCAGATACG.

On this clone itself: The read ends 3 residues before the CDR3 terminus; that terminus is restored from the germline J gene. The chain has TRBV19 and TRBJ1-2; TRBD1 matches 12 bases. Germline CDR1 is LNHDA and CDR2 is SQIVND (reference sequence). The CDR3 sequence is 16 residues long. CDR3 region: CASSIVSGTGGADYTF. Incomplete CDR3 DNA: TGTGCCAGTAGTATAGTATCCGGGACAGGGGGCGCCGAC.

Concerning this clone itself: Read sequence stops 3 residues before the CDR3 end, and the germline J gene provides the missing end. J is TRBJ2-3 and V is TRBV19; 7 nucleotides line up with TRBD2. V shed 6 bases, J shed 0 bases, and the junction held 3 bases outside the gene matches. This CDR3 is built from 14 residues. Per germline, CDR1 LNHDA and CDR2 SQIVND (reference sequence). The CDR3 protein is CASRPGGSTDTQYF. The part of the CDR3 DNA that was read is TGTGCCAGTAGACCCGGGGGGAGCACAGATACG.

For this clone: The read terminates 3 residues before the CDR3 end, so the remaining end is supplied by the germline J gene. The J gene is TRBJ1-1, the V gene TRBV7-9; D is unresolved. Looked up from germline, CDR1 is SEHNR and CDR2 is FQNEAQ (reference sequence). CDR3 length equals 14 residues. CDR3: CASSLTSTPETAFF. CDR3 DNA (partial): TGTGCCAGCAGCTTAACTAGCACCCCAGAGACA.